The following is a T cell receptor (beta chain) sequence with its context. Trimming took off 1 base at V and 2 bases at J, with 9 bases between the two ends. This CDR3 comprises 15 residues. CDR1 LGHDT and CDR2 YNNKEL come from the germline V gene (reference sequence). The sample originates from a study of blood T cell repertoires in COVID-19. The wider study: Some COVID-19 samples were acute and others convalescent; all came from the United States, Italy and Spain. From T cells, B-cell-depleted T cells, or PBMCs came the material, which was cDNA or gDNA.

Sequencing used immunoSEQ multiplex PCR; TCRdb keeps in-frame clones, though not all of them. The sample lists about 26,000 clones, roughly 90% seen once, with around 2.8% in the top ten. This receptor was identified in a human donor in a cohort sampled during active COVID-19. Source material: peripheral blood. The chain joins TRBV3-1 (or the pseudogene TRBV3-2) to TRBJ1-3; TRBD1 might be the D (6 bases). CDR3 amino acids: CASSQVRTAGNTIYF. DNA for the CDR3: TGTGCCAGCAGCCAAGTTAGGACAGCTGGAAACACCATATATTTT.